The rows below give T cell receptor beta chains drawn from one sample of a study of T cells in Graves' hyperthyroidism and ophthalmopathy. TCRdb itself ran the multiplex PCR reads through MiXCR, one entry per CDR3 protein. Of 450,000 to 650,000 distinct CDR3 sequences in the sample, roughly 18% were seen once. The sequenced material came from blood. All receptors derive from a young woman with Graves' ophthalmopathy. Both conserved end residues are part of each CDR3. A D gene is named only where the DNA matches it firmly. Size is omitted from some rows. Given values are once, few, many or a class for expanded clones.

v_gene,abundance,len,d_gene,j_gene,CDR3aa,CDR3nt
TRBV15,-,17,TRBD2,TRBJ2-1,CATSRESGREGLNEQFF,TGTGCCACCAGCAGAGAATCTGGGCGGGAGGGCCTTAATGAGCAGTTCTTC
TRBV4-3,few,14,-,TRBJ2-1,CASSQDLLGSEQFF,TGCGCCAGCAGCCAAGATCTGCTGGGTAGTGAGCAGTTCTTC
TRBV20-1,many,16,TRBD2,TRBJ2-7,CSARDLTGTISYEQYF,TGCAGTGCTAGGGACCTCACGGGGACTATCTCCTACGAGCAGTACTTC
TRBV30,few,13,TRBD1,TRBJ2-7,CAWNTGASYEQYF,TGTGCCTGGAATACAGGGGCCTCCTACGAGCAGTACTTC
TRBV4-2,few,17,-,TRBJ1-2,CASSQVQGRRENNGYTF,TGTGCCAGCAGCCAAGTTCAAGGACGCAGGGAAAATAATGGCTACACCTTC
TRBV28,many,15,TRBD1,TRBJ2-3,CASSFGDRDTDTQYF,TGTGCCAGCAGTTTTGGGGACAGAGACACAGATACGCAGTATTTT
TRBV7-3,-,13,-,TRBJ2-1,CASSFTVYNEQFF,TGTGCCAGCAGCTTTACAGTGTACAATGAGCAGTTCTTC
TRBV6-1,many,14,TRBD1,TRBJ1-2,CASSRGQAVDGYTF,TGTGCCAGCAGCCGCGGACAGGCAGTAGATGGCTACACCTTC
TRBV7-9,many,14,-,TRBJ1-1,CASSLGGRHLEAFF,TGTGCCAGCAGCCTGGGTGGACGACACCTAGAAGCTTTCTTT
TRBV20-1,-,11,-,TRBJ1-1,CSARDRGEAFF,TGCAGTGCTAGAGATCGTGGTGAAGCTTTCTTT
TRBV24-1,-,15,-,TRBJ1-2,CATSDHGQPGDGYTF,TGTGCCACCAGTGACCATGGACAGCCTGGGGATGGCTACACCTTC
TRBV9,few,14,-,TRBJ2-6,CASSVESGANVLTF,TGTGCCAGCAGCGTAGAGTCTGGGGCCAACGTCCTGACTTTC